This T cell receptor beta chain was retrieved from a study of CD8 T cells in ankylosing spondylitis. Overall study results and limits: Typical of ankylosing spondylitis blood, it appeared, was a TCR beta motif of seven to nine highly homologous variants.

TCRdb reprocessed the 5' RACE reads via MiXCR and lists one record per CDR3 protein. The sample holds around 430,000 distinct CDR3 sequences, 15% to 20% seen once. This CDR3 spans 16 amino acids. Trimming removed 4 bases at V and 0 bases at J, with 13 bases between. Germline V gene lookup returns CDR1 PRHDT and CDR2 FYEKMQ (reference sequence). About this clonotype itself: Its specificity is unknown.

The sequenced sample consisted of blood, either unsorted or a sorted T cell fraction (not recorded which). The chain uses TRBV13 and TRBJ2-1; D might be TRBD1 (6 bases). The sequence was collected from a male donor with ankylosing spondylitis. CDR3 loop: CASSYRRTVSYNEQFF. CDR3 in DNA: TGTGCCAGCAGCTATCGACGGACAGTCTCCTACAATGAGCAGTTCTTC.